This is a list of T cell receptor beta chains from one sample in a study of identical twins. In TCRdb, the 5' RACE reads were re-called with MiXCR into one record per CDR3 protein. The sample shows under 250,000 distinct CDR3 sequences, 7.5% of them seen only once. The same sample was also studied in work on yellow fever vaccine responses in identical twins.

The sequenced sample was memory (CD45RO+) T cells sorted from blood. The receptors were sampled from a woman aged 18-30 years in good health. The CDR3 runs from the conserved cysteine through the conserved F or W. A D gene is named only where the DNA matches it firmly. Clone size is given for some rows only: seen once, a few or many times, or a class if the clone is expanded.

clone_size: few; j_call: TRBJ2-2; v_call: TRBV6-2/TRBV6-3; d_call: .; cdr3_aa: CASSYVRAPNTGELFF; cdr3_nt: TGTGCCAGCAGTTACGTTCGGGCCCCGAACACCGGGGAGCTGTTTTTT
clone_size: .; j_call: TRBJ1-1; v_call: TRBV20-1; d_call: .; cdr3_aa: CSAPRPSNTEAFF; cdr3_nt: TGCAGTGCTCCTAGACCGTCGAACACTGAAGCTTTCTTT
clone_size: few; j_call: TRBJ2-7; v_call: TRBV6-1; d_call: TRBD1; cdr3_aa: CASNPTGLREQYF; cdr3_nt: TGTGCCAGCAACCCGACAGGGTTAAGAGAGCAGTACTTC
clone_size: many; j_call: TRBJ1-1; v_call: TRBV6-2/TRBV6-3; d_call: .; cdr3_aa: CASSYVGANTEAFF; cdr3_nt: TGTGCCAGCAGTTACGTGGGGGCTAACACTGAAGCTTTCTTT
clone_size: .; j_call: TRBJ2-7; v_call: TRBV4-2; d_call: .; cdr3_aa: CASSQEGYEQYF; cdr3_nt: TGTGCCAGCAGCCAAGAGGGGTACGAGCAGTACTTC
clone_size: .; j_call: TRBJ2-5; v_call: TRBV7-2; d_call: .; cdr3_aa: CASSPPIYQETQYF; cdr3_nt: TGTGCCAGCAGCCCCCCTATCTACCAAGAGACCCAGTACTTC
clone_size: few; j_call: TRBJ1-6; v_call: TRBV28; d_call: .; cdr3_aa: CASRRGVSYNSPLHF; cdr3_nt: TGTGCCAGCAGACGGGGCGTTTCCTATAATTCACCCCTCCACTTT
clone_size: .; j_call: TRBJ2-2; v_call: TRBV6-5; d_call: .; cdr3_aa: CASTLSTAQANTGELFF; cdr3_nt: TGTGCCAGCACGTTATCGACAGCACAAGCGAACACCGGGGAGCTGTTTTTT
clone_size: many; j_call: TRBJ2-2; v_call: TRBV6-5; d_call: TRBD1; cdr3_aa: CASSYSGDRATSTGELFF; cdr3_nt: TGTGCCAGCAGTTACTCTGGTGACAGGGCTACTAGCACCGGGGAGCTGTTTTTT
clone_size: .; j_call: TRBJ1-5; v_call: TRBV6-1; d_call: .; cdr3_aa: CASRGYSNQPQHF; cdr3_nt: TGTGCCAGCAGAGGCTATAGCAATCAGCCCCAGCATTTT
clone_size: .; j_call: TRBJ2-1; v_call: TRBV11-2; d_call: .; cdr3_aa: CASNTGAKSSYNEQFF; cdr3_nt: TGTGCCAGCAACACTGGAGCGAAAAGCTCCTACAATGAGCAGTTCTTC
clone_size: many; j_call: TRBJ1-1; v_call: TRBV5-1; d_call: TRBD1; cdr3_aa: CASSLRGGGGTEAFF; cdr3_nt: TGCGCCAGCAGCTTACGAGGAGGGGGCGGCACTGAAGCTTTCTTT
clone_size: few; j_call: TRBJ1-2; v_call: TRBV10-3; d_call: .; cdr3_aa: CAIFAGDGYTF; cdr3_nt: TGTGCCATCTTCGCAGGGGATGGCTACACCTTC
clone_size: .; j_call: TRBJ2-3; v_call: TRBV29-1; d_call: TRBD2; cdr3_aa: CSVEGTSGGTASTDTQYF; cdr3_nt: TGCAGCGTTGAGGGGACTAGCGGGGGAACGGCTAGCACAGATACGCAGTATTTT
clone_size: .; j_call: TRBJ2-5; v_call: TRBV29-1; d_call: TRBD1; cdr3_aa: CSGGQGGGQTQYF; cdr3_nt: TGCAGCGGTGGACAGGGGGGGGGACAGACCCAGTACTTC
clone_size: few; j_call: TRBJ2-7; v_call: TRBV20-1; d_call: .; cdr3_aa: CSARDIASNIYEQYF; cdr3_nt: TGCAGTGCTAGAGATATCGCTAGCAACATTTACGAGCAGTACTTC
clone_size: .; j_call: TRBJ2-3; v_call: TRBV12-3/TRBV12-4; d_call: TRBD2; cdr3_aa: CASSPAGTGTDTQYF; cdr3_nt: TGTGCCAGCAGTCCAGCGGGAACTGGCACAGATACGCAGTATTTT